Listed below are T cell receptor beta chains from one sample, sequenced in a study of blood T cell repertoires in COVID-19. Libraries were prepared by immunoSEQ multiplex PCR; TCRdb keeps only in-frame clonotypes and omits some of them. The repertoire includes some 200,000 clones, about 76% of them detected once, and about 9.8% sits in the top ten. The material sequenced was PBMCs or T cells enriched from blood (not recorded which). Receptors were obtained from a woman in her forties or fifties with acute COVID-19. The CDR3 runs from the conserved cysteine through the conserved F or W. Fields, in order: J gene, D gene, clone size, V gene, CDR3 DNA, CDR3 protein. A D gene is named only where the DNA matches it firmly. The size of a clone is reported for some rows only, either as once, few or many, or as a class for expanded clones.

TRBJ2-5 | TRBD1 | few | TRBV29-1 | TGCAGTCTCCTAACCGGGACAGGGGTAGGGACCCAGTACTTC | CSLLTGTGVGTQYF
TRBJ2-7 | TRBD2 | . | TRBV7-2 | TGTGCCAGCAGCTTCGGGGGGATTTACGAGCAGTACTTC | CASSFGGIYEQYF
TRBJ2-1 | . | few | TRBV28 | TGTGCCAGCACGGGGGTGAATTACAATGAGCAGTTCTTC | CASTGVNYNEQFF
TRBJ1-5 | . | . | TRBV3-1/TRBV3-2 | TGTGCCAGCAGCCAAGGGACTCTCAGCAATCAGCCCCAGCATTTT | CASSQGTLSNQPQHF
TRBJ2-1 | TRBD1 | . | TRBV28 | TGTGCCAGCAGAACGGGACAGGGTGGTTTAGGTAGGGTGGAGCAGTTCTTC | CASRTGQGGLGRVEQFF
TRBJ1-2 | . | . | TRBV28 | TGTGCCAGCAGTTCTCCCGTTACAGGGAAGGGCTACACCTTC | CASSSPVTGKGYTF
TRBJ2-7 | . | . | TRBV4-3 | TGCGCCAGCAGCCAATTAAGGGCGGGCCCTCCCTACGAGCAGTACTTC | CASSQLRAGPPYEQYF
TRBJ2-5 | . | . | TRBV4-1 | TGCGCCAGCAGCCGCCTGGCTTACCAAGAGACCCAGTACTTC | CASSRLAYQETQYF
TRBJ2-7 | . | . | TRBV5-1 | TGCGCCAGCAGCTTGGGGCAGGGGCGCTACTCCTACGAGCAGTACTTC | CASSLGQGRYSYEQYF
TRBJ1-6 | . | . | TRBV6-6 | TGTGCCAGCAGTTGGGGACAAAATTCACCCCTCCACTTT | CASSWGQNSPLHF
TRBJ2-1 | TRBD1 | . | TRBV18 | TGTGCCAGCTCAGGACAGGGGGCAGGTGAGCAGTTCTTC | CASSGQGAGEQFF
TRBJ2-1 | TRBD2 | . | TRBV2 | TGTGCCAGCAGTCTACTAGCGGGAGAGGTTGAGCAGTTCTTC | CASSLLAGEVEQFF
TRBJ2-3 | . | . | TRBV5-1 | TGCGCCAGCAGCTCCCCGGGGGGCACAGATACGCAGTATTTT | CASSSPGGTDTQYF
TRBJ2-7 | TRBD1 | once | TRBV5-8 | TGTGCCAGCAGCCTGGGACAGGGGGTCTCCTACGAGCAGTACTTC | CASSLGQGVSYEQYF
TRBJ1-4 | . | . | TRBV7-8 | TGTGCCAGCAGGTTGGGTACCACAGGAATTAATGAAAAACTGTTTTTT | CASRLGTTGINEKLFF
TRBJ2-6 | . | . | TRBV7-8 | TGTGCCAGCAGCTCAGTCAGGGGATCGTGGGGGGCCAACGTCCTGACTTTC | CASSSVRGSWGANVLTF
TRBJ1-4 | . | . | TRBV5-1 | TGCGCCAGCAGCTTACAGGGAACCAATGAAAAACTGTTTTTT | CASSLQGTNEKLFF
TRBJ1-1 | . | . | TRBV6-5 | TGTGCCAGCAGTCAGATTGGGGGGGAGACTGAAGCTTTCTTT | CASSQIGGETEAFF
TRBJ2-7 | . | . | TRBV7-2 | TGTGCCAGCACCACAGGGACCCCTTACGAGCAGTACTTC | CASTTGTPYEQYF
TRBJ2-3 | TRBD2 | . | TRBV3-1/TRBV3-2 | TGTGCCAGCAGACCCCCCCAGGCGGGGGGGCGGGAGTATCAAGATACGCAGTATTTT | CASRPPQAGGREYQDTQYF
TRBJ2-1 | TRBD2 | . | TRBV5-1 | TGCGCCAGCAGCTTATCCGGGACTAGCGGAAACAATGAGCAGTTCTTC | CASSLSGTSGNNEQFF
TRBJ1-2 | TRBD1 | once | TRBV12-3/TRBV12-4 | TGTGCCAGCAGCACCCACAGGGGCTATGGCTACACCTTC | CASSTHRGYGYTF
TRBJ2-7 | . | . | TRBV19 | TGTGCCAGTAGTATTGGGCCGACAGGTAGGACCGAGCAGTACTTC | CASSIGPTGRTEQYF
TRBJ1-3 | . | . | TRBV5-8 | TGTGCCAGCAACCGAATGACTGTCTTCTCTGGAAACACCATATATTTT | CASNRMTVFSGNTIYF
TRBJ1-5 | TRBD1 | . | TRBV2 | TGTGCCAGCACCTTGGGACAGGGTTACAATCAGCCCCAGCATTTT | CASTLGQGYNQPQHF
TRBJ2-1 | TRBD1 | few | TRBV7-8 | TGTGCCAGCAGCTGGGGACAGGGGGGCTTAAGTGAGCAGTTCTTC | CASSWGQGGLSEQFF
TRBJ1-2 | . | . | TRBV18 | TGTGCCAGCTCACCCGGGACATCCTACTCTAACTATGGCTACACCTTC | CASSPGTSYSNYGYTF